This T cell receptor (beta chain) comes out of a study of identical twins. Of note for this clonotype: What it binds is not known.

Study results and caveats: Surplus twin overlap in beta out-of-frame sequences was less pronounced. Out-of-frame alpha sequences common to twins were enriched for low generation probability.

TCRdb independently ran MiXCR on the 5' RACE reads; one entry per CDR3 protein. The sample records 1,800,000 or so distinct CDR3 sequences, 25% to 35% being singletons. Germline-derived CDR1 and CDR2 are LGHDT and YNNKEL (reference sequence). The CDR3 runs to 16 residues. Trimming removed 1 base at V and 2 bases at J, with 14 bases between. The material sequenced was cord blood. The rearrangement joins TRBV3-1 to TRBJ1-2, with D unclear. The clonotype comes from a newborn girl in good health. The CDR3 protein is CASSQGRLRPNYGYTF. The CDR3 DNA reads as TGTGCCAGCAGCCAAGGAAGGCTTCGCCCCAACTATGGCTACACCTTC.